This TCR beta chain was profiled in a study of Ad26.COV2.S vaccination and SARS-CoV-2 variants. Study in general: The vaccine Ad26.COV2.S was put into the muscle once, or twice with 56 days between.

Treatment reported: around 19 received Ad26.COV2.S at low or high dose, single or two shots; about five received placebo; per-sample allocation not given. Specimens were obtained on day 63 following the first vaccine or placebo injection. An Ad26 vector expressing Wuhan-strain SARS-CoV-2 spike constituted the vaccine. The CDR3 length is 17 residues. The V gene's germline CDR1 is SNHLY and CDR2 FYNNEI. V lost 7 bases and J lost 7; bases outside the gene matches: 19. Study results and caveats: Whether participants received vaccine or placebo, their non-spike TCR breadth was similar.

As concerns this clone: Its target is unknown.

The data were produced by immunoSEQ multiplex PCR, yet TCRdb's version contains in-frame clones alone and is incomplete. The data contain about 450,000 clones, roughly nine tenths of them singletons. The sequences come from peripheral blood, collected in a trial of Ad26.COV2.S vaccine versus placebo. The gene calls are TRBV2 and TRBJ2-7; the match to TRBD2 covers 10 bases. This sequence originates from a person between 18 and 65 years old who received the Ad26.COV2.S COVID-19 vaccine or a placebo. For the CDR3, the DNA is TGTGCCAGCACCCCCAACCCTCCGGGACTAGCGCCCAGGGAGCAGTACGTC. This encodes CASTPNPPGLAPREQYV.